This entry features one T cell receptor (beta chain) sequence. This record comes from a study of T cells in Graves' hyperthyroidism and ophthalmopathy. RNA transcripts yielded amplified TCR beta CDR3 regions. TCR CDR3 underwent first-round RT-PCR with the HTBI primer set. TCRdb reprocessed the multiplex PCR reads via MiXCR and lists one record per CDR3 protein. The sample yields 300,000 to 400,000 distinct CDR3 sequences, roughly 18% seen once. Germline values: CDR1 MNHNS, CDR2 SASEGT. Trimming pared 7 bases from V and 1 base from J, leaving 13 bases between. This CDR3 spans 15 amino acids. Disease duration under 2 months; hyperthyroidism patients were aged 18 to 65. Researchers barred patients who had uncontrolled infection, other autoimmune disease, pregnancy or lactation. Diagnosis rested on symptoms, serum thyroxine and TRAb, thyroid ultrasound, and orbital computed tomography. This sample holds PBMCs from roughly 10 ml fresh peripheral blood.

This receptor was taken from a woman in her 50s with Graves' hyperthyroidism. The chain combines TRBV6-1 with TRBJ2-2, with D uncertain. The sample consisted of blood. CDR3 sequence: CASTSTLLNTGELFF. The CDR3 bases are TGTGCCAGCACTAGTACACTCTTGAACACCGGGGAGCTGTTTTTT.